This T cell receptor beta chain emerged from a study of regulatory T cells. The PCR used 52 TRBV and 13 TRBJ primers. Clones were read by immunoSEQ multiplex PCR, and TCRdb kept only the in-frame ones, dropping some. The data show under 4,000 clones, 90% to 95% seen once. This clone was recorded only once. What it binds is not known. A couple of CD3G-deficient patients had more severe autoimmunity; all had some. Study-level findings and limits: In CD3G deficiency, regulatory T cells had lower Shannon diversity than autologous conventional CD4+ and control regulatory cells.

Input material: CD4+ Tregs sorted from blood. The TCR originated in a person aged 18-35 years with CD3G deficiency.

In DNA, the CDR3 is TGTGCCAGCACCAAAATTGTGGGCAATGAGCAGTTCTTC. Translated, it gives CASTKIVGNEQFF. The rearrangement links TRBV6-1 to TRBJ2-1; D remains unclear. Deletions cut 7 bases from V and 6 bases from J, with 13 bases between. Germline loops: CDR1 MNHNS, CDR2 SASEGT. The CDR3 runs to 13 residues.